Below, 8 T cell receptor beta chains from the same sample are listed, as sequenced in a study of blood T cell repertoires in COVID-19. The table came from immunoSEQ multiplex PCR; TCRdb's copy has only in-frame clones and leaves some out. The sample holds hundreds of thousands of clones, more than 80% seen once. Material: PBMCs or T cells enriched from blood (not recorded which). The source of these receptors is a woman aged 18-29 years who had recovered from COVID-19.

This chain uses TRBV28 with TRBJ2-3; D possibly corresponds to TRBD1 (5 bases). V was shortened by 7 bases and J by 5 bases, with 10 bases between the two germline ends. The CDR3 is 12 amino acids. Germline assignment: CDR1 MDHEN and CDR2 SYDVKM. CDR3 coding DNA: TGTGCCAGCATGGGGCGGCTAGATACGCAGTATTTT. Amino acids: CASMGRLDTQYF.

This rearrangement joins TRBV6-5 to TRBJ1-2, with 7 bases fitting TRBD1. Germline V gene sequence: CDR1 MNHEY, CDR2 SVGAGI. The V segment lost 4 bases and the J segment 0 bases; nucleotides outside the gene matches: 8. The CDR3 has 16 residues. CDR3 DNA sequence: TGTGCCAGCAGTTCCCCTCCAGGGGGACCTAACTATGGCTACACCTTC. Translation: CASSSPPGGPNYGYTF.

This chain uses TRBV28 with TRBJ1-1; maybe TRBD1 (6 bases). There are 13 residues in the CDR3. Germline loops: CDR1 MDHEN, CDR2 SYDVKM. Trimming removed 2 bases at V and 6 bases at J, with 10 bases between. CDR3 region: CASSLTWTAEAFF. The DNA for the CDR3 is TGTGCCAGCAGTTTAACCTGGACAGCTGAAGCTTTCTTT.

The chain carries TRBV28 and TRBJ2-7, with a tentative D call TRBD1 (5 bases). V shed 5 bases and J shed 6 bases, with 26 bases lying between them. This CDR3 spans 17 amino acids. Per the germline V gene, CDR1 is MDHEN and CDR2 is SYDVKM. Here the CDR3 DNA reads TGTGCCAGCAGTCTCCCCCAAGGGGTGGGCTCCCTAGGCGAGCAGTACTTC. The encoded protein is CASSLPQGVGSLGEQYF.

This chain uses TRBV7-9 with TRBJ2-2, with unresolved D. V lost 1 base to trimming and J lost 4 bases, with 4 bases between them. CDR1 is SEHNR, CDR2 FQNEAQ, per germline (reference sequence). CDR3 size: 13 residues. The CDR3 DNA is TGTGCCAGCAGCTTAGGGCCCACCGGGGAGCTGTTTTTT. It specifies CASSLGPTGELFF. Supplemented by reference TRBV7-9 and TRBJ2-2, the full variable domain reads DTGVSQNPRHKITKRGQNVTFRCDPISEHNRLYWYRQTLGQGPEFLTYFQNEAQLEKSRLLSDRFSAERPKGSFSTLEIQRTEQGDSAMYLCASSLGPTGELFFGEGSRLTVL.

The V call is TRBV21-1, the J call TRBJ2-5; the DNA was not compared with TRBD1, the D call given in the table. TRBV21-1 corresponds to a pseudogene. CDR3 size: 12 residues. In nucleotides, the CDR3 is TGTGCCATCTGGGACATTCGGGAGACCCAGTACTTC. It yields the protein CAIWDIRETQYF.

CDR3 residues: CASSETANYGYTF. The CDR3 DNA follows: TGTGCCAGCAGTGAAACAGCTAACTATGGCTACACCTTC. The chain carries TRBV25-1 and TRBJ1-2; D call uncertain. The ends were cut back, 2 bases at V and 0 bases at J, with 4 bases in the middle. The germline CDR1 and CDR2 sequences are MGHDK and SYGVNS. The CDR3 has 13 residues.

Here the CDR3 reads CASSFAQGPAYEQYF. DNA for the CDR3: TGTGCCAGCAGTTTTGCGCAGGGGCCCGCGTACGAGCAGTACTTC. The genes are TRBV28 and TRBJ2-7; a weak D match, TRBD1 (6 bases). V lost 3 bases and J 4 bases, leaving 16 bases between the germline ends. This CDR3 contains 15 residues. Germline V gene lookup returns CDR1 MDHEN and CDR2 SYDVKM.